The entry below describes one T cell receptor beta chain. The data stem from a study of blood T cell repertoires in COVID-19. Study-level background: Both acute and convalescent COVID-19 samples were obtained from the United States, Italy and Spain. In each case, the material was cDNA or gDNA derived from T cells, B-cell-depleted T cells, or PBMCs.

Authors' processing steps: The authors estimated nucleated cell counts from reference gene primer amplification. Using immunoSEQ multiplex PCR, the repertoire was profiled, and TCRdb retains in-frame clones only, with some absent. The V and J calls and clone size were taken over from that table, and D and trimming were inferred from the DNA. The data contain about 190,000 clones, roughly 90% of them singletons. CDR1 ENHRY and CDR2 SYGVKD come from the germline V gene. CDR3 size: 14 residues. The ends were cut back, 5 bases at V and 3 bases at J, with 13 bases in the middle. Material for sequencing was peripheral blood. This sequence originates from a man in his forties with acute or convalescent COVID-19. The chain links TRBV10-3 to TRBJ2-5; D is possibly TRBD2 (5 bases). The CDR3 loop reads CAISQHKGEETQYF. The CDR3 nucleotides are TGTGCCATCAGTCAGCATAAGGGAGAAGAGACCCAGTACTTC.